A single sample gave rise to the 28 T cell receptor beta chains below, sequenced in a study of T cell repertoires in cytomegalovirus infection. TCRdb used MiXCR to reprocess the reads, holding one entry per CDR3 protein. The repertoire consists of 400,000 to 600,000 distinct CDR3 sequences, with about 42% occurring once and the leading ten covering about 45%. These receptors' antigens are unknown. Here the sequenced sample was cultured PBMCs, taken from culture after CMV antigen stimulation. The receptors derive from a human donor in good health (CMV status not recorded). Some clones in this sample may be carry-over from other donors' samples.

The CDR3 DNA reads as TGTGCCATCAGTGAAGGGGGTAACACAGATACGCAGTATTTT. It yields the protein CAISEGGNTDTQYF. V and J are TRBV10-3 and TRBJ2-3; D possibly corresponds to TRBD1 (6 bases). Looked up from germline, CDR1 is ENHRY and CDR2 is SYGVKD. V was cut by 3 bases and J by 2 bases, with 9 bases left in between. The CDR3 loop spans 14 amino acids.

CDR3 coding DNA: TGTGCCAGCAGCCCAGTCGGGACTAGCGATCAGCAGTTCTTC. Protein sequence: CASSPVGTSDQQFF. This chain links TRBV11-2 with TRBJ2-1; 10 positions match TRBD2. The CDR3 is 14 residues long. The germline CDR1 and CDR2 sequences are SGHAT and FQNNGV. V gave up 5 bases and J gave up 11 bases; unmatched junction bases: 9.

The V and J genes are TRBV6-2 or TRBV6-3 and TRBJ2-1; TRBD2 agrees at 9 bases. With 8 bases clipped from V and 2 bases from J, the junction kept 10 bases outside the gene matches. Germline V gene sequence: CDR1 MNHEY, CDR2 SVGEGT. CDR3 length: 16 residues. CDR3 protein: CASHPPGGRAYNEQFF. The CDR3, as DNA: TGTGCCAGCCACCCCCCCGGCGGGAGGGCCTACAATGAGCAGTTCTTC.

The rearrangement uses TRBV11-2 and TRBJ1-1; D gene ambiguous. Germline V gene sequence: CDR1 SGHAT, CDR2 FQNNGV. The germline V and J ends were trimmed by 3 bases and 3 bases, with 11 bases remaining between them. This CDR3 contains 14 residues. The CDR3 reads CASSFNWRDTEAFF. CDR3 sequence (DNA): TGTGCCAGCAGCTTTAACTGGCGCGACACTGAAGCTTTCTTT.

This clonotype has only a few counts. This rearrangement joins TRBV7-6 to TRBJ1-1, with D possibly being TRBD1 (6 bases). This CDR3 comprises 14 residues. Germline V CDR1 and CDR2: SGHVS, FNYEAQ. V was trimmed by 2 bases and J by 10 bases, leaving 17 bases between them. Written as DNA, the CDR3 is TGTGCCAGCAGCTTAAGGGCTAGGGGAGGGGGAGCTTTCTTT. Translating it yields CASSLRARGGGAFF. Full variable domain (rest looked up from reference TRBV7-6 and TRBJ1-1): GAGVSQSPRYKVTKRGQDVALRCDPISGHVSLYWYRQALGQGPEFLTYFNYEAQQDKSGLPNDRFSAERPEGSISTLTIQRTEQRDSAMYRCASSLRARGGGAFFGQGTRLTVV.

In its sample, this clonotype was seen once. This chain connects TRBV6-6 to TRBJ1-1; 9 bases line up with TRBD1. This CDR3 contains 15 residues. Germline V gene sequence: CDR1 MNHNY, CDR2 SVGAGI (reference sequence). The V segment lost 6 bases and the J segment 0 bases; nucleotides outside the gene matches: 5. In DNA, the CDR3 is TGTGCCAGCAGAAAGACAGGGGGGATGAACACTGAAGCTTTCTTT. Protein product: CASRKTGGMNTEAFF.

This clonotype was observed a few times. J is TRBJ2-2 and V is TRBV2; TRBD2 is a possible D gene (6 bases). Per the germline V gene, CDR1 is SNHLY and CDR2 is FYNNEI. CDR3 length: 14 residues. Trimming shortened V by 9 bases and J by 1 base, and 12 bases separated the two germline ends. The CDR3 region has the DNA TGTGCCAGTCTCACTAGCCTGAACACCGGGGAGCTGTTTTTT. Translating gives CASLTSLNTGELFF.

This clonotype showed up many times. DNA of the CDR3: TGTGCCAGCAGCCCTCGAGGGGGCAATCAGCCCCAGCATTTT. Translated: CASSPRGGNQPQHF. V and J are TRBV7-2 and TRBJ1-5; the D gene is possibly TRBD1 (5 bases). The CDR3 is 14 residues long. With 5 bases removed from V and 2 bases from J, the gap between germline ends came to 10 bases. Looked up from germline, CDR1 is SGHTA and CDR2 is FQGNSA.

Here the CDR3 reads CASSLVWGGDEQYF. DNA for the CDR3: TGTGCCAGCAGCTTGGTCTGGGGAGGAGACGAGCAGTACTTC. The chain links TRBV7-2 to TRBJ2-7; tentative D call: TRBD2 (6 bases). CDR3 length: 14 amino acids. CDR1 and CDR2 from the germline V gene are SGHTA and FQGNSA. The V end lost 3 bases, the J end lost 5 bases, and 14 bases lay between the germline ends.

This rearrangement joins TRBV6-2 or TRBV6-3 to TRBJ1-5; D uncertain. Germline V CDR1 and CDR2: MNHEY, SVGEGT. V was shortened by 1 base and J by 6 bases, with 7 bases between the two germline ends. The CDR3 loop spans 13 amino acids. The CDR3 nucleotides are TGTGCCAGCAGTTACTGGGGTGGTCAGCCCCAGCATTTT. This translates into CASSYWGGQPQHF.

The J gene is TRBJ2-1, the V gene TRBV11-2; D is perhaps TRBD2 (6 bases). Germline V gene sequence: CDR1 SGHAT, CDR2 FQNNGV. The CDR3 is 16 residues long. Trimming removed 5 bases at V and 6 bases at J, with 20 bases between. DNA for the CDR3: TGTGCCAGCAGCCCCCTCCGCGGGGTGGGGACCAATGAGCAGTTCTTC. Its translation: CASSPLRGVGTNEQFF.

This clonotype showed up just a few times. J is TRBJ2-3 and V is TRBV4-1, with D possibly matching TRBD2 (7 bases). Trimming pared 1 base from V and 0 bases from J, leaving 14 bases between. The CDR3 runs 17 residues. Germline CDR1 and CDR2: MGHRA and YSYEKL. The CDR3 DNA sequence: TGCGCCAGCAGCCAAGTTTCGGCGGGGGCCAGCACAGATACGCAGTATTTT. As protein: CASSQVSAGASTDTQYF.

V gene TRBV6-8 combines with J gene TRBJ1-5; D may be TRBD1 (5 bases). This CDR3 has 14 amino acids. From germline, CDR1 is MNHGY and CDR2 SAAAGT. Deletions cut 5 bases from V and 2 bases from J, with 10 bases between. In DNA form, the CDR3 reads TGTGCCAGCAGTGACGGAGGGGGCAATCAGCCCCAGCATTTT. This gives the protein CASSDGGGNQPQHF.

This clonotype has only a few counts. This chain links TRBV7-2 with TRBJ2-7, with D possibly TRBD2 on 6 matching bases. This CDR3 has 14 amino acids. With 2 bases removed from V and 0 bases from J, the gap between germline ends came to 8 bases. In germline, CDR1 is SGHTA, CDR2 FQGNSA. The CDR3 DNA follows: TGTGCCAGCAGCTTAAGGGAGGTCTCCTACGAGCAGTACTTC. It specifies CASSLREVSYEQYF. Full variable domain (rest looked up from reference TRBV7-2 and TRBJ2-7): GAGVSQSPSNKVTEKGKDVELRCDPISGHTALYWYRQSLGQGLEFLIYFQGNSAPDKSGLPSDRFSAERTGGSVSTLTIQRTQQEDSAVYLCASSLREVSYEQYFGPGTRLTVT.

The count of this clonotype is one. The V call is TRBV7-2, the J call TRBJ2-2; no firm D call. The CDR3 length is 14 residues. With 5 bases removed from V and 5 bases from J, the gap between germline ends came to 12 bases. CDR1 is SGHTA, CDR2 FQGNSA, per germline. CDR3 nucleotide sequence: TGTGCCAGCAGCCCAGTCCGGTGGACCGGGGAGCTGTTTTTT. Residues: CASSPVRWTGELFF.

The chain recombines TRBV12-3 or TRBV12-4 with TRBJ1-5; D remains unclear. V was shortened by 7 bases and J by 6 bases, with 16 bases between the two germline ends. This CDR3 is built from 14 residues. The CDR3 nucleotides read TGTGCCAGCACTCCACAAGAGGGATCTCAGCCCCAGCATTTT. This codes for CASTPQEGSQPQHF.

The genes are TRBV5-1 and TRBJ2-1; 8 bases line up with TRBD2. J was trimmed by 2 bases and V by 1 base; bases with no gene match: 11. Germline V gene sequence: CDR1 SGHRS, CDR2 YFSETQ. The CDR3 has 18 residues. CDR3 protein: CASSLIPLRGGTYNEQFF. The DNA for the CDR3 is TGCGCCAGCAGCTTGATTCCTCTCCGGGGGGGCACCTACAATGAGCAGTTCTTC.

In its sample, this clonotype was seen a few times. The V gene is TRBV28, the J gene TRBJ1-2, with a possible D match to TRBD1 (6 bases). V lost 5 bases and J lost 4, with 17 bases in between. The CDR3 has 15 amino acids. Germline CDR1 is MDHEN and CDR2 is SYDVKM. For the CDR3, the DNA is TGTGCCAGCAGTCCTGGGGACATCGAGGCCTATGGCTACACCTTC. This encodes CASSPGDIEAYGYTF.

This clonotype showed up just a few times. This rearrangement joins TRBV9 to TRBJ2-3, with D possibly matching TRBD2 (6 bases). There are 11 residues in the CDR3. Trimming left V 6 bases short and J 11 bases short, with 13 bases between. Germline CDR1 and CDR2: SGDLS and YYNGEE. CDR3 sequence reads: CASTQGTQQYF. The CDR3 DNA is TGTGCCAGCACCCAAGGGACTCAGCAGTATTTT. The full variable domain, with the rest looked up from reference TRBV9 and TRBJ2-3, is DSGVTQTPKHLITATGQRVTLRCSPRSGDLSVYWYQQSLDQGLQFLIQYYNGEERAKGNILERFSAQQFPDLHSELNLSSLELGDSALYFCASTQGTQQYFGPGTRLTVL.

The table lists this clonotype with many counts. The chain joins TRBV7-2 to TRBJ2-2; perhaps D is TRBD1 or TRBD2 (6 bases each). The CDR3 loop spans 15 amino acids. V lost 2 bases and J lost 4, with 11 bases in between. CDR1 SGHTA and CDR2 FQGNSA come from the germline V gene. Here the CDR3 reads CASSLIGGGTGELFF. CDR3 in DNA: TGTGCCAGCAGCTTAATCGGGGGCGGCACCGGGGAGCTGTTTTTT.

The chain combines TRBV12-3 or TRBV12-4 with TRBJ2-1; D may be TRBD2 (5 bases). This CDR3 region has 16 residues. Trimming removed 7 bases at V and 1 base at J, with 17 bases between. The CDR3 protein is CASTTPGLLSYNEQFF. In DNA form, the CDR3 reads TGTGCCAGCACCACTCCGGGGTTGTTGTCCTACAATGAGCAGTTCTTC.

J is TRBJ2-2 and V is TRBV5-3; TRBD2 agrees at 7 bases. TRBV5-3 is marked as an open reading frame, function uncertain. The CDR3 is 14 amino acids. Trimming removed 8 bases from V and 5 bases from J; junction bases left unmatched: 9. Here the CDR3 DNA reads TGTGCCAGCAGGGCTAGCGGTTATACCGGGGAGCTGTTTTTT. Protein: CASRASGYTGELFF.

Note on this clonotype: A clone one base away is much larger, so this may be a read error. The chain employs TRBV5-4 and TRBJ1-4; TRBD1 might be the D (6 bases). The CDR3 consists of 14 residues. With 0 bases removed from V and 8 bases from J, the gap between germline ends came to 11 bases. The germline V gene has CDR1 SGHNT and CDR2 YYREEE (reference sequence). CDR3 nucleotides: TGTGCCAGCAGCTTGGAACAGGGAGGAGAAAAACTGTTTTTT. It translates to CASSLEQGGEKLFF.

The V call is TRBV7-9, the J call TRBJ2-7; TRBD2 aligns across 7 bases. CDR1 is SEHNR and CDR2 is FQNEAQ in the germline V gene (reference sequence). The V gene end was trimmed by 5 bases and the J gene end by 1 base; junction bases not matched to a gene: 5. The CDR3 runs to 14 residues. The CDR3 sequence: CASSPSGLSYEQYF. CDR3 DNA sequence: TGTGCCAGCAGCCCTAGCGGTTTATCCTACGAGCAGTACTTC. Full variable domain (remainder filled in from reference TRBV7-9 and TRBJ2-7): DTGVSQNPRHKITKRGQNVTFRCDPISEHNRLYWYRQTLGQGPEFLTYFQNEAQLEKSRLLSDRFSAERPKGSFSTLEIQRTEQGDSAMYLCASSPSGLSYEQYFGPGTRLTVT.

This clonotype was seen more than once but under ten times. The CDR3 DNA follows: TGTGCCAGCAGCTTGTTAGGTTGGGATACGCAGTATTTT. Translated: CASSLLGWDTQYF. The V call is TRBV5-6, the J call TRBJ2-3; D is ambiguous. CDR3 length equals 13 residues. Germline-derived CDR1 and CDR2 are SGHDT and YYEEEE. The V end lost 1 base, the J end lost 6 bases, and 9 bases lay between the germline ends.

The sample holds a few counts of this clonotype. In DNA form, the CDR3 reads TGTGCCAGGCCGGACAGGGATACTGAAGCTTTCTTT. This sequence encodes CARPDRDTEAFF. This rearrangement joins TRBV19 to TRBJ1-1, with 8 bases aligning to TRBD1. Germline assignment: CDR1 LNHDA and CDR2 SQIVND (reference sequence). The CDR3 has 12 residues. With 9 bases clipped from V and 5 bases from J, the junction kept 5 bases outside the gene matches. Looking up the rest from reference TRBV19 and TRBJ1-1 gives the full variable domain: DGGITQSPKYLFRKEGQNVTLSCEQNLNHDAMYWYRQDPGQGLRLIYYSQIVNDFQKGDIAEGYSVSREKKESFPLTVTSAQKNPTAFYLCARPDRDTEAFFGQGTRLTVV.

The rearrangement joins TRBV19 to TRBJ1-1; weak D call: TRBD1 (6 bases). CDR3 length: 14 residues. The V and J ends lost 5 bases and 4 bases respectively, with 14 bases between them. In germline, CDR1 is LNHDA, CDR2 SQIVND (reference sequence). In nucleotides, the CDR3 is TGTGCCAGTAGTTTACAGGGTAGCCGCACTGAAGCTTTCTTT. Translated: CASSLQGSRTEAFF.

The genes are TRBV4-1 and TRBJ1-6; D possibly corresponds to TRBD1 (5 bases). CDR1 and CDR2 from the germline V gene are MGHRA and YSYEKL. The length of the CDR3 is 17 residues. Trimming pared 0 bases from V and 1 base from J, leaving 10 bases between. The CDR3 coding sequence is TGCGCCAGCAGCCAAGAATTGTGGGGGTCCTATAATTCACCCCTCCACTTT. It translates to CASSQELWGSYNSPLHF.